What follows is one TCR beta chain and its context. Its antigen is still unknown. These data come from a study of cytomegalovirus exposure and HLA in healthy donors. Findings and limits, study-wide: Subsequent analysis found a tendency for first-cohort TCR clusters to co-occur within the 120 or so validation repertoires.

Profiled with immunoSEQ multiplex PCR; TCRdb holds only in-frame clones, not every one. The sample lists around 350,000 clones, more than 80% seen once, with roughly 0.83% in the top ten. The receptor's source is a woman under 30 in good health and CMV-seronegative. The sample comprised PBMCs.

The CDR3 DNA reads as TGTGCCAGCAGTTTCAGACAGGCCACCTACGAGCAGTACTTC. Translation: CASSFRQATYEQYF. J is TRBJ2-7 and V is TRBV28; maybe TRBD1 (6 bases). CDR3 length equals 14 residues. V gave up 3 bases and J gave up 2 bases, with 11 bases separating them. The germline CDR1 and CDR2 sequences are MDHEN and SYDVKM.